This T cell receptor beta chain derives from a study of CD8+ T cells in alopecia areata. The V end was cut by 2 bases, the J end by 1 base, with 5 bases between. The germline V gene encodes CDR1 ENHRY and CDR2 SYGVKD. The CDR3 spans 13 residues. Once RNA had been extracted, it was reverse transcribed into cDNA to act as the sequencing template. The repertoire was sequenced with immunoSEQ multiplex PCR; TCRdb's copy has only in-frame clones and lacks some. Seen here are about 250,000 clones, 60% observed once, and the top ten hold 0.9% to 0.95%. Treatment reported: oral pan-JAK inhibitor, 5-10 mg twice daily.

Sequencing was performed on CD4+ T cells sorted from blood, taken at roughly week 52, from a patient treated with tofacitinib. The chain has TRBV10-3 and TRBJ1-1; D remains ambiguous. This TCR was sampled from a human donor with alopecia areata. The CDR3 is CAISEVANTEAFF. CDR3 DNA: TGTGCCATCAGTGAGGTAGCGAACACTGAAGCTTTCTTT.